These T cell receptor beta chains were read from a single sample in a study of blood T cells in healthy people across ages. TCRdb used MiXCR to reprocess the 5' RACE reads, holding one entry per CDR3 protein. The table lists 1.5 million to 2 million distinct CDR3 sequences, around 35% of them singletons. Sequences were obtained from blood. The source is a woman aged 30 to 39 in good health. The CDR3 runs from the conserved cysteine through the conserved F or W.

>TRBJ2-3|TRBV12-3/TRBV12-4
CASSTLFGGVGTDTEYF
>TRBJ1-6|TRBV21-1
CASSKVGRTLHF
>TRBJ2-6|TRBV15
CATSGDFSDVLTF
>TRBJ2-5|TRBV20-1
CSARDIRASGGGETQYF
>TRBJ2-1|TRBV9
CASSVGWSTNEQFF
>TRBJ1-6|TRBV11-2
CASSIPPGTTATSPLHF
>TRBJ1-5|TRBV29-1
CSVRDVNQPQHF
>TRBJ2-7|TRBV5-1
CASSPGLASQQYF
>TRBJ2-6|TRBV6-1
CAIELLGQISGANVLTF
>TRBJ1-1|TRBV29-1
CSVVSGLTEAFF
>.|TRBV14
CASSLQQGGETQYF
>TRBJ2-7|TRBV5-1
CASRASSGGYEQYF
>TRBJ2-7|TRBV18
CASSPADRDYEQYF
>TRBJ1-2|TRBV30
CAGGGAGGYTF
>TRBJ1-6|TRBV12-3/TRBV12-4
CASTPGGAYSPLHF
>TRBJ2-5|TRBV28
CASSLMAVSETQYF
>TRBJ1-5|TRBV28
CASRGQDQPQHF
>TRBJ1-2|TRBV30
CAWSVLSPFDDYTF
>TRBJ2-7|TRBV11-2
CASSPPALAGDAYEQYF
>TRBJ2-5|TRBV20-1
CSARDTRQETQYF
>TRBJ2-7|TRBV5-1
CASSLAGGFHEQYF
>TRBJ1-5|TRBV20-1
CSARGVLDQPQHF
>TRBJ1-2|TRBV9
CASSVVSQGVPWWGYTF
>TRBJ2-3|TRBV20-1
CSAGTESTDTQYF
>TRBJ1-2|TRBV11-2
CASSLDSPAARGYGYTF
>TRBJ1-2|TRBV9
CASSAFGQGSAGYTF
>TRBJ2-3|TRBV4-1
CASSQGGLADTQYF
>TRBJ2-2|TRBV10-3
CAIFSPGGELFF
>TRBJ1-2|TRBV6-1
CAPTVLVGVYGYTF
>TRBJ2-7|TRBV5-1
CASSLRGPPYEQYF
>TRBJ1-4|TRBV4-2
CASSQSTGGIGEKLFF